A single sample is the source of the 3 T cell receptor beta chains below, sequenced in a study of blood T cell repertoires in COVID-19. Only in-frame clones appear in the TCRdb table, and some are missing; sequencing was by immunoSEQ multiplex PCR. In the table there are around 270,000 clones, approximately 90% of which are singletons. The specimen sequenced was peripheral blood. The receptors stem from a man aged 25 to 40 with acute or convalescent COVID-19.

This clone was detected once. The chain employs TRBV5-1 and TRBJ1-2, with 8 nucleotides matching TRBD1. The V segment lost 0 bases and the J segment 2 bases; nucleotides outside the gene matches: 12. This CDR3 is 18 amino acids long. The germline CDR1 and CDR2 sequences are SGHRS and YFSETQ. The chain's CDR3 is CASSLASTGTGLNYGYTF. CDR3 in DNA: TGCGCCAGCAGCTTGGCCAGTACGGGGACAGGTCTGAACTATGGCTACACCTTC.

This sequence joins TRBV5-4 and TRBJ2-5; 8 bases are shared with TRBD2. V dropped 4 bases and J dropped 0; count of bases not matched to a gene: 5. The germline CDR1 and CDR2 sequences are SGHNT and YYREEE (reference sequence). The length of the CDR3 is 15 residues. CDR3 in amino acids: CASSKPGLDQETQYF. CDR3 DNA sequence: TGTGCCAGCAGCAAACCGGGACTAGACCAAGAGACCCAGTACTTC.

The chain couples TRBV7-3 to TRBJ2-7; 7 nucleotides align to TRBD1. The CDR3 is 13 residues long. Germline V gene data show CDR1 as SGHTA and CDR2 as FQGTGA. J lost 6 bases, V lost 5 bases, and 7 bases had no gene match. CDR3 bases: TGTGCCAGCAGCCGGACAGGCTTAGCCGAGCAGTACTTC. This encodes CASSRTGLAEQYF.